These 4 T cell receptor beta chains originate from one sample sequenced in a study of blood T cells in healthy people across ages. Sample-barcoded 5' priming and a J-beta primer mix drove a second PCR of roughly 7 to 11 cycles. TCRdb called the 5' RACE reads again in MiXCR, with one record for every CDR3 protein. The sample includes under 950,000 distinct CDR3 sequences, 22% of them seen just once. Sequenced input: blood. These receptors all come from an older man in good health.

The sample holds a few counts of this clonotype. The CDR3 reads CASSHRNYEQYF. CDR3 DNA: TGTGCCAGCAGCCATAGAAACTACGAGCAGTACTTC. The chain uses TRBV3-1 and TRBJ2-7; D unresolved. Germline CDR1 and CDR2: LGHDT and YNNKEL (reference sequence). V was trimmed by 3 bases and J by 3 bases, leaving 6 bases between them. This CDR3 contains 12 residues.

The chain joins TRBV5-6 to TRBJ1-2; D may be TRBD1 (6 bases). The CDR3 covers 15 residues. CDR1 is SGHDT and CDR2 is YYEEEE in the germline V gene. V dropped 1 base and J dropped 0 bases, with 10 bases sitting between them. The CDR3 DNA reads TGTGCCAGCAGCTTGAAGGACAGAGCTAACTATGGCTACACCTTC. Encoded protein: CASSLKDRANYGYTF.

This clonotype was detected a few times. The chain recombines TRBV20-1 with TRBJ2-6; TRBD1 agrees at 7 bases. CDR1 is DFQATT, CDR2 SNEGSKA, per germline (reference sequence). With V trimmed by 2 bases and J by 2 bases, 3 bases remained unmatched. This CDR3 region has 15 residues. In DNA form, the CDR3 reads TGCAGTGCTAGACTACAGGGGACTGGGGCCAACGTCCTGACTTTC. Amino acid sequence: CSARLQGTGANVLTF.

The DNA for the CDR3 is TGCGCCAGCAGTCCGGGGTCGGTTCAGCCCCAGCATTTT. Its protein product is CASSPGSVQPQHF. The chain recombines TRBV10-2 with TRBJ1-5; D is uncertain. The CDR3 covers 13 residues. The V and J ends lost 5 bases and 6 bases respectively, with 11 bases between them. The germline CDR1 and CDR2 sequences are WSHSY and SAAADI.